Shown below are 11 T cell receptor beta chains from a single sample sequenced in a study of control samples from healthy donors and cancer patients. Libraries were prepared by immunoSEQ multiplex PCR; TCRdb keeps only in-frame clonotypes and omits some of them. This table has approximately 99,000 clones, 70% to 85% appearing once. Sequencing input: blood. The receptors here all came from a man aged 18 to 30 in good health.

This clone was counted once. The chain links TRBV5-1 to TRBJ1-1; D is unresolved. Looked up from germline, CDR1 is SGHRS and CDR2 is YFSETQ. Trimming shortened V by 3 bases and J by 0 bases, and 9 bases separated the two germline ends. This CDR3 spans 14 amino acids. In nucleotides, the CDR3 is TGCGCCAGCAGCTCTGGGAACATGAACACTGAAGCTTTCTTT. Residues: CASSSGNMNTEAFF.

The V call is TRBV7-9, the J call TRBJ2-5, with 11 nucleotides matching TRBD1. The CDR3 is 15 residues long. Germline V gives CDR1 SEHNR, CDR2 FQNEAQ (reference sequence). With 4 bases clipped from V and 4 bases from J, the junction kept 5 bases outside the gene matches. CDR3 DNA sequence: TGTGCCAGCAGCTGGGGACAGGGGGTAACAGAGACCCAGTACTTC. Translated, it gives CASSWGQGVTETQYF.

The chain is built from TRBV7-9 and TRBJ1-1, with a weak D call TRBD1 (6 bases). Trimming took 2 bases from V and 4 from J, leaving 11 bases between them. The CDR3 sequence is 14 residues long. CDR1 is SEHNR and CDR2 is FQNEAQ in the germline V gene (reference sequence). CDR3 nucleotide sequence: TGTGCCAGCAGCTTAACGAGGGGGGCCACTGAAGCTTTCTTT. Translating it yields CASSLTRGATEAFF.

The rearrangement joins TRBV4-1 to TRBJ2-3, with 11 nucleotides matching TRBD1. The CDR3 runs to 17 residues. The V gene end was trimmed by 4 bases and the J gene end by 0 bases; junction bases not matched to a gene: 6. CDR1 is MGHRA and CDR2 is YSYEKL in the germline V gene. CDR3 sequence (DNA): TGCGCCAGCAGCCTTTCCGGGACAGGGGGGAGCACAGATACGCAGTATTTT. This translates into CASSLSGTGGSTDTQYF.

CDR3 in amino acids: CASSPFGGSYNEQFF. For the CDR3, the DNA is TGTGCCAGCAGTCCCTTTGGGGGCTCCTACAATGAGCAGTTCTTC. This chain uses TRBV2 with TRBJ2-1, with D perhaps matching TRBD1 or TRBD2 (5 bases each). Germline assignment: CDR1 SNHLY and CDR2 FYNNEI. The CDR3 is 15 residues long. The V end was cut by 5 bases, the J end by 0 bases, with 11 bases between.

The J gene is TRBJ2-2, the V gene TRBV28; a possible D gene is TRBD2 (5 bases). V was clipped by 7 bases and J by 1 base, with 13 bases between them. CDR3 size: 15 residues. CDR1 and CDR2 from the germline V gene are MDHEN and SYDVKM. The DNA for the CDR3 is TGTGCCAGCATAAAGGGAGAGAAGAACACCGGGGAGCTGTTTTTT. It codes for CASIKGEKNTGELFF.

This clone was found once. J is TRBJ1-1 and V is TRBV6-2 or TRBV6-3, with D unclear. The germline gives CDR1 MNHEY, CDR2 SVGEGT. Trimming cost V 4 bases and J 6 bases, with 6 bases left between them. The CDR3 totals 11 residues. The CDR3: CASSLGPEAFF. The CDR3 DNA sequence: TGTGCCAGCAGTTTAGGCCCTGAAGCTTTCTTT.

The chain recombines TRBV19 with TRBJ1-4; D is unresolved. From germline, CDR1 is LNHDA and CDR2 SQIVND (reference sequence). This CDR3 region has 15 residues. Deletions cut 3 bases from V and 2 bases from J, with 10 bases between. CDR3 sequence: CASSMPRATNEKLFF. In DNA, the CDR3 is TGTGCCAGTAGTATGCCAAGGGCTACTAATGAAAAACTGTTTTTT.

The chain has TRBV29-1 and TRBJ2-5; 9 bases are shared with TRBD2. V was clipped by 4 bases and J by 5 bases; unmatched bases: 5. From germline, CDR1 is SQVTM and CDR2 ANQGSEA. The CDR3 consists of 13 residues. Written as DNA, the CDR3 is TGCAGCGTTGCCAGCGGGGGGCGGGAGACCCAGTACTTC. Its protein is CSVASGGRETQYF.

The chain employs TRBV29-1 and TRBJ1-3; D might be TRBD1 (5 bases). Germline-derived CDR1 and CDR2 are SQVTM and ANQGSEA. V was pared by 7 bases and J by 2 bases, with 18 bases between. The CDR3 is 15 amino acids. CDR3 nucleotides: TGCAGCGCCGGGGGTGGGTCAGGGACTGGAAACACCATATATTTT. Amino acid sequence: CSAGGGSGTGNTIYF.

The V gene is TRBV6-2 or TRBV6-3, the J gene TRBJ1-4; D remains unclear. Germline CDR1 is MNHEY and CDR2 is SVGEGT. Deletions cut 5 bases from V and 11 bases from J, with 12 bases between. The CDR3 runs 12 residues. CDR3 bases: TGTGCCAGCAGTCCCGAGTTCCGGAAACTGTTTTTT. As protein: CASSPEFRKLFF.